The rows below give T cell receptor beta chains drawn from one sample of a study of T cells in Graves' hyperthyroidism and ophthalmopathy. Using its own MiXCR run on the multiplex PCR reads, TCRdb lists one record per CDR3 protein. The profile shows tens of thousands of distinct CDR3 sequences, approximately 48% of them singletons. The sequencing sample was made of blood. The receptors were sampled from a woman in her forties or fifties with Graves' ophthalmopathy. The CDR3 runs from the conserved cysteine through the conserved F or W.

j_gene | v_gene | CDR3aa
TRBJ2-3 | TRBV24-1 | CASSFRGVDTDTQYF
TRBJ2-1 | TRBV10-1 | CASSGSGTSGTRNEQSF
TRBJ2-7 | TRBV20-1 | CSAREAVRGAYEQYF
TRBJ1-2 | TRBV7-8 | CASSPGTGASYGYTF
TRBJ1-3 | TRBV6-5 | CASSPPGRGAGNTIYF
TRBJ2-1 | TRBV2 | CASSAGPRDEQFF
TRBJ2-4 | TRBV7-9 | CASSLAGGQGKNIQYF
TRBJ2-1 | TRBV5-6 | CASSLYASSYNEQFF
TRBJ2-7 | TRBV20-1 | CSAPSWREGLYEQYF
TRBJ2-1 | TRBV7-9 | CASSSGSFNEQFF
TRBJ2-5 | TRBV19 | CASGMVSGRGKEAQYF
TRBJ2-1 | TRBV20-1 | CSASSVNSYNEQFF
TRBJ2-7 | TRBV4-3 | CASSQVADLEGEQYF
TRBJ2-2 | TRBV19 | CASTRDRLAGELFF
TRBJ1-1 | TRBV6-6 | CASSYLQIGMNTEAFF
TRBJ2-3 | TRBV7-6 | CASSLGLAGGGADTQYF
TRBJ1-4 | TRBV4-1 | CASSRGTANEKLFF
TRBJ2-7 | TRBV6-5 | CASSYRQASACEQYF
TRBJ1-5 | TRBV5-5 | CASSLRGPGGNQPQHF
TRBJ2-3 | TRBV13 | CASSVRRGSTDTQYF
TRBJ2-1 | TRBV5-6 | CASSLPPGLARNNEQFF
TRBJ2-1 | TRBV2 | CASSERQTGLNQQFF
TRBJ1-1 | TRBV7-2 | CASRIGQGNTEAFF
TRBJ2-2 | TRBV7-9 | CAGSRVGPTGELFF
TRBJ2-7 | TRBV11-2 | CASSLGYYSRNEQYF
TRBJ2-1 | TRBV20-1 | CSLPGVGLNEQFF